Below, one T cell receptor beta chain is given with its context. V lost 0 bases to trimming and J lost 4 bases, with 13 bases between them. Germline V lookup: CDR1 SGHAT, CDR2 FQNNGV. The CDR3 spans 16 residues. The sample belongs to a study of blood T cell repertoires in COVID-19. Here immunoSEQ multiplex PCR was the method, and the copy in TCRdb shows in-frame clones only, minus some. This sample has about 180,000 clones, with less than 90% found just once. This clonotype originated in a human donor with acute COVID-19. The donor label of this sample is uncertain. The specimen sequenced was PBMCs or T cells enriched from blood (not recorded which). The chain uses TRBV11-2 and TRBJ1-5; no clear D gene. The CDR3 bases are TGTGCCAGCAGCTTAGATGGTGCAGGCCCTAATCAGCCCCAGCATTTT. This codes for CASSLDGAGPNQPQHF.